Here is one T cell receptor (beta chain) with its context. This sample was taken from a study of control samples from healthy donors and cancer patients. Germline V gene sequence: CDR1 GTSNPN, CDR2 SVGIG (reference sequence). Trimming cost V 0 bases and J 4 bases, with 13 bases left between them. This CDR3 is 14 amino acids long. Clones were read by immunoSEQ multiplex PCR, and TCRdb kept only the in-frame ones, dropping some. The table shows under 200,000 clones, with under 96% occurring only once. The receptor's source is a woman younger than 45 in good health. Sample: blood. The chain uses TRBV30 and TRBJ2-7; D ambiguous. DNA for the CDR3: TGTGCCTGGAGTGTGGGCAGGATCTCGTACGAGCAGTACTTC. This translates into CAWSVGRISYEQYF.